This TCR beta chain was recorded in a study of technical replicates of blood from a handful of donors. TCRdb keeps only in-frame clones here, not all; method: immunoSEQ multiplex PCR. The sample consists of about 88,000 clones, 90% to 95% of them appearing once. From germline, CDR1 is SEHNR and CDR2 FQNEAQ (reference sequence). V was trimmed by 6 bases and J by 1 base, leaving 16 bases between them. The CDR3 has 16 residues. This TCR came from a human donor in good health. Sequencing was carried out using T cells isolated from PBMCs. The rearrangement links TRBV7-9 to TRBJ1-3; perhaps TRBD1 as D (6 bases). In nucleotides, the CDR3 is TGTGCCAGCAGGCACCGGGAGGGGGGTTCTGGAAACACCATATATTTT. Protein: CASRHREGGSGNTIYF.